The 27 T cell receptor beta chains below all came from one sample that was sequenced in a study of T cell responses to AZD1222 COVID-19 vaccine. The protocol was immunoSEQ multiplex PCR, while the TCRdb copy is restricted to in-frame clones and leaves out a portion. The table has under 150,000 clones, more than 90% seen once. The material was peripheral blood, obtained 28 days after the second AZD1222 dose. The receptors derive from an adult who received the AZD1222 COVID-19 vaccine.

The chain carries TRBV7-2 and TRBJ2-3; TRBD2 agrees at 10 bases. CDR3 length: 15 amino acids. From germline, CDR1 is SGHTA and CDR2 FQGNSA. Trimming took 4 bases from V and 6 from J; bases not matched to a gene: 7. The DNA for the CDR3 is TGTGCCAGCAGCTCTATCACTAGCGGGGATGATACGCAGTATTTT. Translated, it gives CASSSITSGDDTQYF. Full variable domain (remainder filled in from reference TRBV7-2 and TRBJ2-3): GAGVSQSPSNKVTEKGKDVELRCDPISGHTALYWYRQSLGQGLEFLIYFQGNSAPDKSGLPSDRFSAERTGGSVSTLTIQRTQQEDSAVYLCASSSITSGDDTQYFGPGTRLTVL.

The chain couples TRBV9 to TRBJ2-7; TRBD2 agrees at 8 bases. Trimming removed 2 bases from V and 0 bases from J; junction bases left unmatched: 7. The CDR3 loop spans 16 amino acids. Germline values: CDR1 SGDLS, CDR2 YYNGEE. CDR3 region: CASSVGSGGSSYEQYF. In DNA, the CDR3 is TGTGCCAGCAGCGTCGGGAGCGGGGGCTCCTCCTACGAGCAGTACTTC.

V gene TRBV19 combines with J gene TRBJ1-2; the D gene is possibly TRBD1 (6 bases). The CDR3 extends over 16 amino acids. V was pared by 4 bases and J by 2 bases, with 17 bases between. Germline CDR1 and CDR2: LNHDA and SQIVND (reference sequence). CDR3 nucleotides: TGTGCCAGTAGTACTCCAGGGGCCGTCCCAAACTATGGCTACACCTTC. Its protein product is CASSTPGAVPNYGYTF.

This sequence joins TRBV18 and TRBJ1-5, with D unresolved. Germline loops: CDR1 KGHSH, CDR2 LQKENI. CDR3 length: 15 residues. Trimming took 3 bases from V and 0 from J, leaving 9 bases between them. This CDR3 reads CASSPSDGSNQPQHF. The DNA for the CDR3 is TGTGCCAGCTCACCTTCGGACGGTAGCAATCAGCCCCAGCATTTT.

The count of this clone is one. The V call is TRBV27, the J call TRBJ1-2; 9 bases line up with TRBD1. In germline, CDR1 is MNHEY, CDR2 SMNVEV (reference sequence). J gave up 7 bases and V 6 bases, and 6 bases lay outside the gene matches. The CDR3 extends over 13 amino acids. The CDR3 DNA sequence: TGTGCCAGCAGACCACAGGGGGCGCGTGGCTACACCTTC. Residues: CASRPQGARGYTF.

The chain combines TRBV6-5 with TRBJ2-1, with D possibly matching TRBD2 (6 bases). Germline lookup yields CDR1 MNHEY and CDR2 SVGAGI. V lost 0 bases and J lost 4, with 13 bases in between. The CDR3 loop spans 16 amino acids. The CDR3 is CASSYSGARGYNEQFF. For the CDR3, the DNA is TGTGCCAGCAGTTACTCAGGGGCGCGGGGATACAATGAGCAGTTCTTC.

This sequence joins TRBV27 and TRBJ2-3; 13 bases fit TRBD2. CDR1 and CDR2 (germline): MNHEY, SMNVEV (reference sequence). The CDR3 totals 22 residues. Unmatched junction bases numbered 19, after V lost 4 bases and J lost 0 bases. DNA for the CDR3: TGTGCCAGCAGTTCCAGATCCGGACTAGCGGGGGTCCCCTCCGCTAGCACAGATACGCAGTATTTT. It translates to CASSSRSGLAGVPSASTDTQYF.

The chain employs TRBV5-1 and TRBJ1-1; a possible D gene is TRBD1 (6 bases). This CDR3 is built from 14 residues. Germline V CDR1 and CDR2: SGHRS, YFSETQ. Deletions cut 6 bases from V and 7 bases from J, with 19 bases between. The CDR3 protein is CASMWMGGSIEAFF. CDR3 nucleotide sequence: TGCGCCAGCATGTGGATGGGGGGCTCGATTGAAGCTTTCTTT. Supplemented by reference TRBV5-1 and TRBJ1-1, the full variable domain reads KAGVTQTPRYLIKTRGQQVTLSCSPISGHRSVSWYQQTPGQGLQFLFEYFSETQRNKGNFPGRFSGRQFSNSRSEMNVSTLELGDSALYLCASMWMGGSIEAFFGQGTRLTVV.

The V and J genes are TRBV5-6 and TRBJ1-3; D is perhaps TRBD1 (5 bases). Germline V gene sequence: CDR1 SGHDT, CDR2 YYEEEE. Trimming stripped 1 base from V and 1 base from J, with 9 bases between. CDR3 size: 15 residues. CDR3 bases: TGTGCCAGCAGCTTGCTCGGGGGATCTGGAAACACCATATATTTT. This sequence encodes CASSLLGGSGNTIYF. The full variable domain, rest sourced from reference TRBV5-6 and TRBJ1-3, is DAGVTQSPTHLIKTRGQQVTLRCSPKSGHDTVSWYQQALGQGPQFIFQYYEEEERQRGNFPDRFSGHQFPNYSSELNVNALLLGDSALYLCASSLLGGSGNTIYFGEGSWLTVV.

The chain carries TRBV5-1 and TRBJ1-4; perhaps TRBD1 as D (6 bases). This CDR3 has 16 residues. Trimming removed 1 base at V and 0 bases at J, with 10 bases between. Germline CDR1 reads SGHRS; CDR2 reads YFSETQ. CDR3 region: CASSLTGRATNEKLFF. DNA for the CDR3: TGCGCCAGCAGCTTGACAGGGAGGGCAACTAATGAAAAACTGTTTTTT.

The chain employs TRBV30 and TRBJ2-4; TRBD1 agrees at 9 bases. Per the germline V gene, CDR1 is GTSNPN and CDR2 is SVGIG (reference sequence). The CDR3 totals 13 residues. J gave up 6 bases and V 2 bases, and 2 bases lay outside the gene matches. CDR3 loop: CAWSPDRGNIQYF. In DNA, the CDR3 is TGTGCCTGGAGTCCGGACAGGGGAAACATTCAGTACTTC.

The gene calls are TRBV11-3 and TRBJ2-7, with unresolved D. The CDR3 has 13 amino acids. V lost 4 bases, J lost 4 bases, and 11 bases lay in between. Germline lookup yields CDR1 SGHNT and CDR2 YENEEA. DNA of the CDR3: TGTGCCAGCAGCTCTTACGACCTTTACGAGCAGTACGTC. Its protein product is CASSSYDLYEQYV.

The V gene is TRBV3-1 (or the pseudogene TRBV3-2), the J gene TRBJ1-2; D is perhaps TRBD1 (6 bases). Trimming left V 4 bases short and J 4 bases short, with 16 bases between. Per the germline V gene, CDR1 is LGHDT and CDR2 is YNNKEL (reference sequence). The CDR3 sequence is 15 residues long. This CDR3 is CASSLSKGGGYGYTF. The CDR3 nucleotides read TGTGCCAGCAGCCTCTCGAAAGGGGGGGGCTATGGCTACACCTTC.

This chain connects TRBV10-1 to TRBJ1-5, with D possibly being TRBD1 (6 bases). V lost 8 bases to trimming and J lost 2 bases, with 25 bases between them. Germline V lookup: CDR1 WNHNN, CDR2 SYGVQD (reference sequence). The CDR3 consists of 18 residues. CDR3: CASAATTGGALCNQPQHF. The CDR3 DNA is TGCGCCAGCGCTGCTACAACCGGGGGGGCGCTTTGCAATCAGCCCCAGCATTTT.

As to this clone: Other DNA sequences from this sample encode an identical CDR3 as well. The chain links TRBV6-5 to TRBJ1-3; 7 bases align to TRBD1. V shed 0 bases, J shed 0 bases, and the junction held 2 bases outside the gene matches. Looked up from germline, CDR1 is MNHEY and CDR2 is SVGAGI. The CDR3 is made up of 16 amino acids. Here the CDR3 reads CASSYSTGSSGNTIYF. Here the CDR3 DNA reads TGTGCCAGCAGTTACTCGACAGGGAGCTCTGGAAACACCATATATTTT.

The CDR3 region has the DNA TGTGCCAGCATGGGGAACTATGGCTACACCTTC. Its translation: CASMGNYGYTF. The rearrangement joins TRBV25-1 to TRBJ1-2, with unresolved D. The V gene's germline CDR1 is MGHDK and CDR2 SYGVNS. V was shortened by 7 bases and J by 2 bases, with 5 bases between the two germline ends. The CDR3 is made up of 11 amino acids.

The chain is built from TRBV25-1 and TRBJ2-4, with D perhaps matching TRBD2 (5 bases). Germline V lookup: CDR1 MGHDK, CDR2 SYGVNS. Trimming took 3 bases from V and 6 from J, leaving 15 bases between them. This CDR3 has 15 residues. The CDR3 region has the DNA TGTGCCAGCAGTGAGTTCGCGGACTCAGGAAACATTCAGTACTTC. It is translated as CASSEFADSGNIQYF.

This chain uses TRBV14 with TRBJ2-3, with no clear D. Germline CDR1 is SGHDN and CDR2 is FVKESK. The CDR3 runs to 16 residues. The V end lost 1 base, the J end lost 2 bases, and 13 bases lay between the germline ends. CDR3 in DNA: TGTGCCAGCAGCCAAGGTCCCAGCCAGGCCACAGATACGCAGTATTTT. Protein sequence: CASSQGPSQATDTQYF.

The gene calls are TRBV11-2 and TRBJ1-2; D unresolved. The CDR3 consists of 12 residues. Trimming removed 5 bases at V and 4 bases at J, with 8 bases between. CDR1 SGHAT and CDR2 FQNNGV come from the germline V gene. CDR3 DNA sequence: TGTGCCAGCAGCGAAGAGGGCTATGGCTACACCTTC. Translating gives CASSEEGYGYTF.

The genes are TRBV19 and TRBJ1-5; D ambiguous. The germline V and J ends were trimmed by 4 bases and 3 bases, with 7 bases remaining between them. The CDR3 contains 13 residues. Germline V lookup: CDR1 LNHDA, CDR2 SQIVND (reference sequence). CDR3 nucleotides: TGTGCCAGTAGTAAGGGAGTCAATCAGCCCCAGCATTTT. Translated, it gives CASSKGVNQPQHF.

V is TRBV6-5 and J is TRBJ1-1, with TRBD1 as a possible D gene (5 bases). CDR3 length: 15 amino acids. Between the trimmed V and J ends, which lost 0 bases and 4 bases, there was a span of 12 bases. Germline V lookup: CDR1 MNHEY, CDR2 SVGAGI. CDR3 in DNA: TGTGCCAGCAGTTACTCCCATGGGGCGGGCACTGAAGCTTTCTTT. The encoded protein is CASSYSHGAGTEAFF.

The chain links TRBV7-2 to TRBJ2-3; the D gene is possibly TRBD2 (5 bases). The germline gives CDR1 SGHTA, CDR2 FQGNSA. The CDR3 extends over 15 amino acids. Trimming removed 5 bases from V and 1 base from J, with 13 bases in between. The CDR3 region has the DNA TGTGCCAGCAGCCAGCGGATTAGCGGCACAGATACGCAGTATTTT. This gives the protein CASSQRISGTDTQYF.

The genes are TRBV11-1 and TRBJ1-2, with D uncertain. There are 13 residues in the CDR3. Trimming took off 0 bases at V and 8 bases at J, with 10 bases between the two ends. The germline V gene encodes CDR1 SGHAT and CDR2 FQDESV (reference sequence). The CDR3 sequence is CASSLARDGGYTF. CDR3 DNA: TGTGCCAGCAGCTTAGCCCGGGATGGAGGCTACACCTTC.

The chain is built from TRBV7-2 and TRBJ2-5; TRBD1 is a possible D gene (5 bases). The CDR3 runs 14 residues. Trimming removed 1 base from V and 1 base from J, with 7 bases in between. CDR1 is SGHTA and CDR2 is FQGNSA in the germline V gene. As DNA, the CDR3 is TGTGCCAGCAGCTTAGTTACAGGCCAAGAGACCCAGTACTTC. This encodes CASSLVTGQETQYF. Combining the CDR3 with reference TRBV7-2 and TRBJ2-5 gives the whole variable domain GAGVSQSPSNKVTEKGKDVELRCDPISGHTALYWYRQSLGQGLEFLIYFQGNSAPDKSGLPSDRFSAERTGGSVSTLTIQRTQQEDSAVYLCASSLVTGQETQYFGPGTRLLVL.

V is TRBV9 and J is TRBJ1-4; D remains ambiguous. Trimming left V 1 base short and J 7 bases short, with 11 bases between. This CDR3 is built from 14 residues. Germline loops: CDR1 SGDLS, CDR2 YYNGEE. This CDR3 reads CASSVRPASEKLFF. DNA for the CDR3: TGTGCCAGCAGCGTAAGACCGGCTAGTGAAAAACTGTTTTTT.

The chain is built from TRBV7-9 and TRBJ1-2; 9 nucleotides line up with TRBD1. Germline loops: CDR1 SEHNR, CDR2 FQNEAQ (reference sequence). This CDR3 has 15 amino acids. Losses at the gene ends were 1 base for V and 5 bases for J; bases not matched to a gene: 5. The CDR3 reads CASSLGTGAQYGYTF. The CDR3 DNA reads TGTGCCAGCAGCTTAGGGACAGGGGCTCAATATGGCTACACCTTC.

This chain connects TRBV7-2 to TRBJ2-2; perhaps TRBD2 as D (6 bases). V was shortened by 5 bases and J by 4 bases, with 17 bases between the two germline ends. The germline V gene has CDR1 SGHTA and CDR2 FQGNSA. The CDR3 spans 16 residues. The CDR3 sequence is CASSRTPGEPTGELFF. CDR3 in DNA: TGTGCCAGCAGCCGCACCCCGGGGGAGCCCACCGGGGAGCTGTTTTTT.